The 30 T cell receptor beta chains given below trace back to one sample, sequenced in a study of neoadjuvant anti-PD-1 for oral cavity cancer. TCRdb's table, derived via immunoSEQ multiplex PCR, lists solely in-frame clones and lacks some. Counted here are around 6,700 clones, around 72% occurring once; the ten biggest clones make up less than 3%. The material sequenced was PBMCs, taken before nivolumab (anti-PD-1) treatment. Every receptor here comes from a person aged 35 to 85 with oral cavity squamous cell carcinoma.

This clone was seen a single time. The V and J genes are TRBV6-1 and TRBJ2-5, with 9 bases that match TRBD1. Germline trimming cut 0 bases from V and 5 bases from J; bases unmatched to any gene: 7. Germline-derived CDR1 and CDR2 are MNHNS and SASEGT. The CDR3 sequence is 16 residues long. The CDR3, as DNA: TGTGCCAGCAGTGAAGCTGGGACAGGGCAAGGCGAGACCCAGTACTTC. Residues: CASSEAGTGQGETQYF.

There are a few counts of this clone. The chain has TRBV11-2 and TRBJ2-5; 7 bases align to TRBD2. CDR1 is SGHAT, CDR2 FQNNGV, per germline. The CDR3 has 16 residues. V trimming: 5 bases; J trimming: 0 bases; junction bases outside the gene matches: 9. Written as DNA, the CDR3 is TGTGCCAGCAGCCCCCGGGGCGGGGGATACCAAGAGACCCAGTACTTC. This translates into CASSPRGGGYQETQYF.

The J gene is TRBJ2-2, the V gene TRBV18; D may be TRBD1 (5 bases). V lost 4 bases, J lost 0 bases, and 12 bases lay in between. This CDR3 contains 16 residues. In germline, CDR1 is KGHSH, CDR2 LQKENI. CDR3 sequence reads: CASSLGTGSNTGELFF. Here the CDR3 DNA reads TGTGCCAGCTCACTTGGAACAGGTTCGAACACCGGGGAGCTGTTTTTT.

This clone was picked up a small number of times. This CDR3 is CASSFRFPGSAYEQYF. The DNA of the CDR3 is TGTGCCAGCAGCTTCCGGTTCCCGGGCTCCGCCTACGAGCAGTACTTC. The rearrangement uses TRBV5-4 and TRBJ2-7; D ambiguous. CDR3 length: 16 residues. Deletions cut 2 bases from V and 2 bases from J, with 17 bases between. Germline V gene lookup returns CDR1 SGHNT and CDR2 YYREEE (reference sequence).

This clone appeared a few times. The junction and the germline gene differ at one end; a read error may be behind it. This rearrangement joins TRBV7-2 to TRBJ2-7, with D perhaps assigned TRBD1 or TRBD2 (7 bases each). Germline CDR1 SGHTA, CDR2 FQGNSA. The CDR3 is 17 amino acids. The CDR3, as DNA: TGTGCCAGCAGCCCCAGGGGGGGGCGGGGGCAAGTCTACCAGCAGTACTTC. Encoded protein: CASSPRGGRGQVYQQYF. The full variable domain, rest sourced from reference TRBV7-2 and TRBJ2-7, is GAGVSQSPSNKVTEKGKDVELRCDPISGHTALYWYRQSLGQGLEFLIYFQGNSAPDKSGLPSDRFSAERTGGSVSTLTIQRTQQEDSAVYLCASSPRGGRGQVYQQYFGPGTRLTVT.

The table lists this clone with a few counts. The CDR3 loop is CASSATTQAPGELFF. The CDR3 region has the DNA TGTGCCAGCAGTGCCACGACACAGGCCCCCGGGGAGCTGTTTTTT. This chain uses TRBV6-1 with TRBJ2-2, with a weak D call TRBD1 (5 bases). Germline CDR1 reads MNHNS; CDR2 reads SASEGT. Trimming cost V 4 bases and J 6 bases, with 15 bases left between them. The CDR3 runs 15 residues.

This CDR3 is CASSERGETQYF. CDR3 in DNA: TGTGCCAGCAGTGAACGGGGGGAGACCCAGTACTTC. The chain recombines TRBV2 with TRBJ2-5, with D possibly being TRBD2 (6 bases). The CDR3 spans 12 residues. CDR1 SNHLY and CDR2 FYNNEI come from the germline V gene. V was cut by 2 bases and J by 5 bases, with 6 bases left in between.

The chain joins TRBV27 to TRBJ2-7, with 8 positions matching TRBD1. The CDR3 runs to 15 residues. Germline V gives CDR1 MNHEY, CDR2 SMNVEV (reference sequence). Trimming took 1 base from V and 1 from J; bases not matched to a gene: 3. For the CDR3, the DNA is TGTGCCAGCAGTTTATTAGGACAGGGTTCCTACGAGCAGTACTTC. As protein: CASSLLGQGSYEQYF.

This clone came up a few times. V usage is TRBV5-5 and J usage is TRBJ1-6; TRBD1 matches at 9 bases. The ends lost 3 bases at V and 9 bases at J; junction bases unmatched: 7. Germline-derived CDR1 and CDR2 are SGHKS and YYEKEE (reference sequence). The CDR3 has 15 amino acids. CDR3: CASSWTGEGGSPLHF. In DNA, the CDR3 is TGTGCCAGCAGCTGGACAGGGGAAGGGGGTTCACCCCTCCACTTT.

The genes are TRBV19 and TRBJ1-1; D is uncertain. CDR1 LNHDA and CDR2 SQIVND come from the germline V gene (reference sequence). With 2 bases removed from V and 1 base from J, the gap between germline ends came to 11 bases. The CDR3 has 15 amino acids. CDR3 DNA: TGTGCCAGTAGTATATCGAACAGTCAGAACACTGAAGCTTTCTTT. Protein: CASSISNSQNTEAFF.

This clone is large. This chain uses TRBV9 with TRBJ2-4; TRBD1 or TRBD2 may be the D gene (6 bases each). Germline CDR1 reads SGDLS; CDR2 reads YYNGEE. This CDR3 region has 16 residues. Trimming shortened V by 0 bases and J by 0 bases, and 10 bases separated the two germline ends. The CDR3 DNA follows: TGTGCCAGCAGCGTAGAGGGGGGAGTAGCCAAAAACATTCAGTACTTC. Protein sequence: CASSVEGGVAKNIQYF.

The rearrangement links TRBV27 to TRBJ2-1; TRBD2 matches at 12 bases. The CDR3 spans 18 residues. The trim removed 1 base at V and 3 bases at J, leaving 7 bases unmatched. Per the germline V gene, CDR1 is MNHEY and CDR2 is SMNVEV (reference sequence). CDR3 coding DNA: TGTGCCAGCAGTTTATACGCTAGCGGGGGGGCTGGCTACAATGAGCAGTTCTTC. Its protein product is CASSLYASGGAGYNEQFF.

CDR3 DNA: TGCGCCAGCAGCGCACATGCAACTAATGAAAAACTGTTTTTT. The encoded protein is CASSAHATNEKLFF. The rearrangement joins TRBV4-1 to TRBJ1-4; D is unresolved. Per the germline V gene, CDR1 is MGHRA and CDR2 is YSYEKL. Trimming pared 5 bases from V and 0 bases from J, leaving 7 bases between. The CDR3 spans 14 residues.

This chain joins TRBV7-2 and TRBJ2-2, with D perhaps matching TRBD1 (6 bases). This CDR3 is built from 15 residues. Trimming shortened V by 1 base and J by 7 bases, and 13 bases separated the two germline ends. Germline V CDR1 and CDR2: SGHTA, FQGNSA. The CDR3 is CASSLVQGLGGELFF. The CDR3 DNA is TGTGCCAGCAGCTTAGTACAGGGTTTGGGCGGGGAGCTGTTTTTT. The full variable domain, with the rest looked up from reference TRBV7-2 and TRBJ2-2, is GAGVSQSPSNKVTEKGKDVELRCDPISGHTALYWYRQSLGQGLEFLIYFQGNSAPDKSGLPSDRFSAERTGGSVSTLTIQRTQQEDSAVYLCASSLVQGLGGELFFGEGSRLTVL.

J is TRBJ2-3 and V is TRBV9; D remains ambiguous. V was shortened by 2 bases and J by 2 bases, with 6 bases between the two germline ends. The CDR3 has 13 amino acids. Per the germline V gene, CDR1 is SGDLS and CDR2 is YYNGEE. Here the CDR3 reads CASSVGDTDTQYF. The CDR3 DNA sequence: TGTGCCAGCAGCGTTGGGGACACAGATACGCAGTATTTT.

CDR3 in amino acids: CSVVRAGNTIYF. In nucleotides, the CDR3 is TGCAGCGTTGTCCGGGCTGGAAACACCATATATTTT. This chain joins TRBV29-1 and TRBJ1-3; D is unclear. This CDR3 is 12 amino acids long. Germline loops: CDR1 SQVTM, CDR2 ANQGSEA. The V end lost 4 bases, the J end lost 2 bases, and 6 bases lay between the germline ends.

The genes are TRBV19 and TRBJ2-1; no clear D gene. The CDR3 has 15 amino acids. Trimming left V 3 bases short and J 5 bases short, with 14 bases between. CDR1 LNHDA and CDR2 SQIVND come from the germline V gene (reference sequence). This CDR3 is CASSIQARQDNEQFF. CDR3 bases: TGTGCCAGTAGTATTCAAGCTCGGCAGGACAATGAGCAGTTCTTC.

The chain has TRBV10-3 and TRBJ1-2; D is perhaps TRBD1 (6 bases). CDR3 length: 15 residues. The ends were cut back, 4 bases at V and 2 bases at J, with 14 bases in the middle. Germline V gene lookup returns CDR1 ENHRY and CDR2 SYGVKD. The chain's CDR3 is CAISGTGKQNYGYTF. The CDR3, as DNA: TGTGCCATCAGTGGTACAGGGAAGCAAAACTATGGCTACACCTTC.

This clone was seen only a few times. The chain employs TRBV6-1 and TRBJ2-3; D remains ambiguous. Per germline, CDR1 MNHNS and CDR2 SASEGT. The CDR3 sequence is 14 residues long. Trimming took off 6 bases at V and 0 bases at J, with 10 bases between the two ends. The CDR3 loop is CASRSLTSTDTQYF. The CDR3 nucleotides are TGTGCCAGCAGATCGCTCACTAGCACAGATACGCAGTATTTT.

The chain combines TRBV30 with TRBJ1-6; 7 nucleotides line up with TRBD1. Germline CDR1 is GTSNPN and CDR2 is SVGIG (reference sequence). CDR3 length equals 14 residues. Germline trimming cut 4 bases from V and 5 bases from J; bases unmatched to any gene: 5. The DNA for the CDR3 is TGTGCCTGGACCTTGACAGGGAATAATTCACCCCTCCACTTT. Its translation is CAWTLTGNNSPLHF.

This chain joins TRBV29-1 and TRBJ2-1; a possible D gene is TRBD2 (5 bases). The CDR3 is 13 amino acids. V gave up 1 base and J gave up 12 bases, with 16 bases separating them. Germline-derived CDR1 and CDR2 are SQVTM and ANQGSEA. The CDR3 DNA reads TGCAGCGTTGAAGGGCTGTCGACTATAGGGCAGTTCTTC. Translated, it gives CSVEGLSTIGQFF.

This chain joins TRBV27 and TRBJ2-7; 9 nucleotides align to TRBD2. CDR1 and CDR2 from the germline V gene are MNHEY and SMNVEV (reference sequence). After removal of 8 bases from V and 3 bases from J, the junction contained 14 bases not matched to a gene. The CDR3 totals 16 residues. This CDR3 is CASGGPPGLAIYEQYF. The DNA for the CDR3 is TGTGCCAGCGGAGGCCCCCCGGGACTAGCCATCTACGAGCAGTACTTC.

This clone was seen just once. The chain uses TRBV7-6 and TRBJ2-1; 8 bases map to TRBD1. CDR3 length: 19 amino acids. Germline CDR1 is SGHVS and CDR2 is FNYEAQ. With V trimmed by 1 base and J by 1 base, 12 bases remained unmatched. The CDR3 coding sequence is TGTGCCAGCAGCTTAGTAGACCCTCTTCGACAGGGGTCCTACAATGAGCAGTTCTTC. It is translated as CASSLVDPLRQGSYNEQFF.

The genes are TRBV10-3 and TRBJ1-3; the D is unclear. Germline CDR1 is ENHRY and CDR2 is SYGVKD. V shed 10 bases and J shed 4 bases, with 17 bases lying between them. This CDR3 comprises 14 residues. This chain's CDR3 is CATTSPGAGNTIYF. CDR3 bases: TGTGCCACGACCTCTCCAGGAGCGGGAAACACCATATATTTT.

V and J are TRBV29-1 and TRBJ1-2, with 11 positions matching TRBD1. This CDR3 contains 15 residues. The germline CDR1 and CDR2 sequences are SQVTM and ANQGSEA. J was trimmed by 6 bases and V by 3 bases; bases with no gene match: 9. In DNA, the CDR3 is TGCAGCGTTGACGGGACAGGGGGGAGGAAGGATGGCTACACCTTC. Translating it yields CSVDGTGGRKDGYTF.

The chain couples TRBV10-2 to TRBJ1-5; no firm D call. The CDR3 is made up of 13 amino acids. The germline V and J ends were trimmed by 5 bases and 2 bases, with 7 bases remaining between them. The germline V gene has CDR1 WSHSY and CDR2 SAAADI. DNA for the CDR3: TGCGCCAGCAGTTCCCAGGGCAATCAGCCCCAGCATTTT. Protein product: CASSSQGNQPQHF.

J is TRBJ1-1 and V is TRBV29-1; D gene uncertain. The germline V and J ends were trimmed by 6 bases and 1 base, with 12 bases remaining between them. Per germline, CDR1 SQVTM and CDR2 ANQGSEA. The CDR3 is made up of 13 amino acids. The CDR3 bases are TGCAGCGTAGTGACACTCTGGAACACTGAAGCTTTCTTT. Translating gives CSVVTLWNTEAFF. Variable domain in full (rest from reference TRBV29-1 and TRBJ1-1): SAVISQKPSRDICQRGTSLTIQCQVDSQVTMMFWYRQQPGQSLTLIATANQGSEATYESGFVIDKFPISRPNLTFSTLTVSNMSPEDSSIYLCSVVTLWNTEAFFGQGTRLTVV.

The V call is TRBV5-1, the J call TRBJ2-3; D ambiguous. This CDR3 region has 15 residues. The germline V gene has CDR1 SGHRS and CDR2 YFSETQ. Trimming shortened V by 1 base and J by 0 bases, and 9 bases separated the two germline ends. CDR3 bases: TGCGCCAGCAGCTTGTCGCGACCTAGCACAGATACGCAGTATTTT. This gives the protein CASSLSRPSTDTQYF.

This chain joins TRBV9 and TRBJ1-5, with TRBD1 identical over 10 bases. V lost 0 bases and J lost 4; bases outside the gene matches: 1. Germline V gene sequence: CDR1 SGDLS, CDR2 YYNGEE. This CDR3 region has 15 residues. The CDR3 region is CASSVGQGANQPQHF. The CDR3 region has the DNA TGTGCCAGCAGCGTAGGACAGGGGGCAAATCAGCCCCAGCATTTT.

This chain joins TRBV5-1 and TRBJ2-1; TRBD2 aligns across 9 bases. This CDR3 is 16 amino acids long. CDR1 and CDR2 (germline): SGHRS, YFSETQ. J gave up 9 bases and V 0 bases, and 10 bases lay outside the gene matches. The CDR3 region has the DNA TGCGCCAGCAGCTTGGATCCGGCGGGGGGGCGGAGTGAGCAGTTCTTC. It yields the protein CASSLDPAGGRSEQFF.